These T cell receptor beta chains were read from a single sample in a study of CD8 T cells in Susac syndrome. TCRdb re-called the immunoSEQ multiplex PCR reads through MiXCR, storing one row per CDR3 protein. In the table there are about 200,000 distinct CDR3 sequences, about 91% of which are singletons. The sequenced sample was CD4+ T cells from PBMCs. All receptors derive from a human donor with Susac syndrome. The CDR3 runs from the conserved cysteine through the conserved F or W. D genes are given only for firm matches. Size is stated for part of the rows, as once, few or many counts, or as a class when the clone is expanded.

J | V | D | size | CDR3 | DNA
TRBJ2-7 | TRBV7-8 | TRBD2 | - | CASSLEVGATSITGQYF | TGTGCCAGCAGCTTAGAGGTCGGGGCGACTAGCATCACCGGGCAGTACTTC
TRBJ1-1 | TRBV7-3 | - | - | CASSSQGMGTEAFF | TGTGCCAGCAGCTCCCAGGGGATGGGCACTGAAGCTTTCTTT
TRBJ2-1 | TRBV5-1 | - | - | CASSLPRGPGNEQFF | TGCGCCAGCAGCTTGCCCAGAGGGCCGGGGAATGAGCAGTTCTTC
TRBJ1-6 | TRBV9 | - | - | CASSVVEGDNSPLHF | TGTGCCAGCAGCGTAGTGGAGGGGGATAATTCACCCCTCCACTTT
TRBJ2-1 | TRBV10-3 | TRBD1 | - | CAITVGQGSDNEQFF | TGTGCCATCACTGTAGGACAGGGGTCCGACAATGAGCAGTTCTTC
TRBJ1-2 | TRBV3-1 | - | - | CASSQEHRNIYGYTF | TGTGCCAGCAGCCAAGAACACAGGAACATTTATGGCTACACCTTC
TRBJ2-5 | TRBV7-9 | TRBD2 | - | CASSLLGLAGGGETQYF | TGTGCCAGCAGCTTATTGGGACTAGCGGGAGGTGGAGAGACCCAGTACTTC
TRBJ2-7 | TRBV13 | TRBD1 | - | CASSLEVTGAPNEQYF | TGTGCCAGCAGCTTAGAGGTGACAGGGGCGCCAAACGAGCAGTACTTC
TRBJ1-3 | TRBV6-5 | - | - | CASSYGLSGGYSGNTIYF | TGTGCCAGCAGTTATGGGTTGTCGGGCGGCTATTCTGGAAACACCATATATTTT
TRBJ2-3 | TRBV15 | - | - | CATSRDIRGASTDTQYF | TGTGCCACCAGCAGAGATATCAGGGGCGCTAGCACAGATACGCAGTATTTT
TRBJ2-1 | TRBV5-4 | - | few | CASSLGGSYNEQFF | TGTGCCAGCAGCTTGGGGGGTTCCTACAATGAGCAGTTCTTC
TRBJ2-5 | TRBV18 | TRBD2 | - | CASSPPASGSTETQYF | TGTGCCAGCTCCCCCCCCGCTAGCGGGAGTACGGAGACCCAGTACTTC